This T cell receptor beta chain originates from a study of beta chain features in type 1 diabetes. Overall study: Sorted cells examined across all samples numbered around 100 million.

The sample holds a few counts of this clone. Germline values: CDR1 MGHRA, CDR2 YSYEKL. Trimming removed 3 bases from V and 7 bases from J, with 15 bases in between. The CDR3 contains 15 residues. Isolated RNA was reverse transcribed in full, so expressed TCRB transcripts were sequenced. Repertoires were generated with immunoSEQ multiplex PCR, while TCRdb's copy carries only in-frame clones and drops some. The sample holds approximately 150,000 clones; 7% to 10% are singletons and the top ten take approximately 2.2%. The sample consisted of central memory CD4+ T cells from blood. The receptor was derived from a woman aged 18-35 years in good health. V is TRBV4-1 and J is TRBJ2-2, with a possible D match to TRBD1 (5 bases). The CDR3 DNA sequence: TGCGCCAGCAGCCAGCAGGGCCATACCGGCGGGGAGCTGTTTTTT. It codes for CASSQQGHTGGELFF.